This TCR beta chain is drawn from a study of circulating and synovial CD4+ cells in juvenile arthritis. The study, taken as a whole, reports: T cell genome counts differed by at least an order of magnitude between CPL and CD4 samples. Shared-clonotype fractions with synovium likely underestimate full repertoire overlap.

In the case of this clone: The antigen is unknown.

Samples derive from patients with active juvenile idiopathic arthritis. The assay was immunoSEQ multiplex PCR, and TCRdb's table has in-frame clones only and misses some. The sample consists of fewer than 4,000 clones, roughly 80% of them appearing once. This receptor was obtained from a human donor with juvenile idiopathic arthritis. The specimen was CD4+ T cells from synovial fluid.

The CDR3 loop reads CASTPRSVASGQSSYEQYF. CDR3 bases: TGTGCCAGTACCCCTCGTAGCGTTGCTAGCGGGCAGAGCTCCTACGAGCAGTACTTC. This chain joins TRBV19 and TRBJ2-7, with 8 bases matching TRBD2. Looked up from germline, CDR1 is LNHDA and CDR2 is SQIVND (reference sequence). The CDR3 loop spans 19 amino acids. V was pared by 7 bases and J by 0 bases, with 20 bases of the junction left unmatched.